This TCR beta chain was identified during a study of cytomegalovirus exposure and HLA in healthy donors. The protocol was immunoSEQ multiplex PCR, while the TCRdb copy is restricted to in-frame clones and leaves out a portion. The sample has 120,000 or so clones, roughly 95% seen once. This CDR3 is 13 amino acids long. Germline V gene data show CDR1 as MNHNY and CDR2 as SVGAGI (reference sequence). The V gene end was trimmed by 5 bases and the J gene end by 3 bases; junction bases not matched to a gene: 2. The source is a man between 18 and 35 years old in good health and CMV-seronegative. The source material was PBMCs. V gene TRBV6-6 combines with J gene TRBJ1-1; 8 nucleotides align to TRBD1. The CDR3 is CASSPGGYTEAFF. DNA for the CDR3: TGTGCCAGCAGTCCAGGGGGCTACACTGAAGCTTTCTTT.